A selection of T cell receptor beta chains follows, all from one sample in a study of early T cells in non-severe SARS-CoV-2 infection. Each CDR3 protein is one row after TCRdb ran MiXCR on the 5' RACE reads. This table has about 110,000 distinct CDR3 sequences, around 12% appearing once. The input for sequencing was whole blood, taken at baseline. These receptors came from an adult who was a healthcare worker with PCR-confirmed SARS-CoV-2 infection or an uninfected control (not recorded which). CDR3s include the opening cysteine and the closing phenylalanine or tryptophan.

j_call	v_call	cdr3_aa
TRBJ2-7	TRBV19	CASSIMNQGYEQYF
TRBJ2-3	TRBV6-1	CASRGLAGIADTQYF
TRBJ2-3	TRBV28	CASSRRTSGRATDTQYF
TRBJ1-2	TRBV29-1	CSVSTVGYGYTF
TRBJ2-3	TRBV30	CAQGQGFEDTQYF
TRBJ2-5	TRBV11-1	CASSRSGGETQYF
TRBJ1-1	TRBV5-8	CASSLAPGALAEAFF
TRBJ2-2	TRBV5-1	CASHFVGELFF
TRBJ2-7	TRBV20-1	CSATTASIYEQYF
TRBJ2-3	TRBV7-9	CASSLGSHTDTQYF
TRBJ1-1	TRBV12-3/TRBV12-4	CASSRGEGLNTEAFF
TRBJ2-1	TRBV28	CASVTVSSGGHRYNEQFF
TRBJ1-1	TRBV12-3/TRBV12-4	CASSFIVVGKTFF
TRBJ2-4	TRBV13	CASSPSGVGKNIQYF
TRBJ1-1	TRBV18	CASSPRGDSPNTEAFF
TRBJ2-1	TRBV29-1	CSVQREPYNEQFF
TRBJ2-5	TRBV5-1	CASSGSTSGGPQETQYF
TRBJ2-1	TRBV27	CASRLPGNEQFF
TRBJ1-5	TRBV27	CASSRKSGEHSNQPQHF
TRBJ2-1	TRBV9	CASSPLGLAGGQFF
TRBJ2-3	TRBV5-1	CASSLGQVGTDTQYF